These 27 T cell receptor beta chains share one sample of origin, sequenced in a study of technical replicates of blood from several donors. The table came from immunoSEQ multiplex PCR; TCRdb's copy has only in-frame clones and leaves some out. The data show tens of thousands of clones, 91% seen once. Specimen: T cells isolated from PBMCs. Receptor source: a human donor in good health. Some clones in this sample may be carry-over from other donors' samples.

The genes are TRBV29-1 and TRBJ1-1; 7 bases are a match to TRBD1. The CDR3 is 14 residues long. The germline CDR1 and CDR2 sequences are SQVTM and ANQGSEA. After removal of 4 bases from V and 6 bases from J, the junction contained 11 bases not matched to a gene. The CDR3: CSVGRGPRTAEAFF. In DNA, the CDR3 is TGCAGCGTTGGGAGGGGGCCGAGAACGGCTGAAGCTTTCTTT.

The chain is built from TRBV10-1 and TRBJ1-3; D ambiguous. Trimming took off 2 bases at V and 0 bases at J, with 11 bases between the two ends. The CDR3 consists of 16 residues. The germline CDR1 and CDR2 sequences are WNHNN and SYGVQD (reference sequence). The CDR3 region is CASSEGSHYSGNTIYF. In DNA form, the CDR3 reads TGCGCCAGCAGTGAGGGCAGCCACTACTCTGGAAACACCATATATTTT.

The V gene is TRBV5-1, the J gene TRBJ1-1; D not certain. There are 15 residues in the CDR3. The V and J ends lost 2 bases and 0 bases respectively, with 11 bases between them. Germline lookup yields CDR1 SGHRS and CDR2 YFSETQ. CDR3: CASSLMGVMNTEAFF. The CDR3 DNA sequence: TGCGCCAGCAGCTTAATGGGAGTCATGAACACTGAAGCTTTCTTT.

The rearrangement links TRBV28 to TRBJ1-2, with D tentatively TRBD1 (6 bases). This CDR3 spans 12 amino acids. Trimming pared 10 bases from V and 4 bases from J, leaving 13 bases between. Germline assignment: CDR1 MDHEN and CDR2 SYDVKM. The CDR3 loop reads CATEAQGYGYTF. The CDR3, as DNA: TGTGCCACCGAGGCACAGGGCTATGGCTACACCTTC.

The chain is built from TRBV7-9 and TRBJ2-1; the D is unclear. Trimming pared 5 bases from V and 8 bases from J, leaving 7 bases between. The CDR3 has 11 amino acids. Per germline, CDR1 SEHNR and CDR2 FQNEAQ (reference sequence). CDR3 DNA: TGTGCCAGCAGCCCTGTCGATGAGCAGTTCTTC. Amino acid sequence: CASSPVDEQFF.

CDR3 residues: CASSQDFTVNEKLFF. The CDR3 DNA follows: TGTGCCAGCAGCCAAGATTTCACGGTTAATGAAAAACTGTTTTTT. The V and J genes are TRBV4-2 and TRBJ1-4; D is unresolved. Germline lookup yields CDR1 LGHNA and CDR2 YNFKEQ. The V gene lost 0 bases and the J gene lost 4 bases, with 9 bases spanning the gap. This CDR3 has 15 amino acids.

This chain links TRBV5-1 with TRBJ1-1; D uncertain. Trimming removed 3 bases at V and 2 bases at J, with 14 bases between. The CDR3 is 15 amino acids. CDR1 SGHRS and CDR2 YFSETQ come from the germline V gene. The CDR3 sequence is CASSYDFGGNTEAFF. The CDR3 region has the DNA TGCGCCAGCAGCTACGACTTCGGAGGTAACACTGAAGCTTTCTTT.

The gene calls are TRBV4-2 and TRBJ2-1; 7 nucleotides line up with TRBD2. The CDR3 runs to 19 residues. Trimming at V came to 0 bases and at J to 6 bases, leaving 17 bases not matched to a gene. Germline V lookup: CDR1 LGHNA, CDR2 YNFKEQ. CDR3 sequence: CASSQDRVRVREPGNEQFF. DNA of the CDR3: TGTGCCAGCAGCCAAGATCGTGTTAGGGTGCGGGAGCCAGGCAATGAGCAGTTCTTC.

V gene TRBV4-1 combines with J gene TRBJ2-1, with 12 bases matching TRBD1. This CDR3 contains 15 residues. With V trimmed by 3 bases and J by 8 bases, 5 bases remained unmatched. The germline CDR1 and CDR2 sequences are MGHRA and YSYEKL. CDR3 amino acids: CASSQGQGARDEQFF. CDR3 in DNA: TGCGCCAGCAGCCAGGGACAGGGGGCGAGAGATGAGCAGTTCTTC.

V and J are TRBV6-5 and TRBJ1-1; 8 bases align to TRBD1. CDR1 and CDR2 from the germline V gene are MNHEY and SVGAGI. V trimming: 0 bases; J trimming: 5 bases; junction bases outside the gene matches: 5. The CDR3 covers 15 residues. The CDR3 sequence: CASSYSQGAGTEAFF. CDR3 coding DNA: TGTGCCAGCAGTTACTCTCAGGGGGCGGGTACTGAAGCTTTCTTT.

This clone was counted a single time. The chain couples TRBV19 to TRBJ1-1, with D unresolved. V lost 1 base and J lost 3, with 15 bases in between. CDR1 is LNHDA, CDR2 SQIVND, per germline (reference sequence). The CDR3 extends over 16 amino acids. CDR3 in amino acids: CASSIGGMDSYTEAFF. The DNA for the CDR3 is TGTGCCAGTAGTATAGGAGGCATGGACTCTTACACTGAAGCTTTCTTT. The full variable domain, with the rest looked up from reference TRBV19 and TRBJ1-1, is DGGITQSPKYLFRKEGQNVTLSCEQNLNHDAMYWYRQDPGQGLRLIYYSQIVNDFQKGDIAEGYSVSREKKESFPLTVTSAQKNPTAFYLCASSIGGMDSYTEAFFGQGTRLTVV.

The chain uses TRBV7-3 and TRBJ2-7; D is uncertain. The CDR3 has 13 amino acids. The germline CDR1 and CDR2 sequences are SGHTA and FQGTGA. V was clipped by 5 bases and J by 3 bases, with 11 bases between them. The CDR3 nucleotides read TGTGCCAGCAGCCCACAGCCCGACTACGAGCAGTACTTC. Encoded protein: CASSPQPDYEQYF. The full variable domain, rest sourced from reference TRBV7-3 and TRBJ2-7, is GAGVSQTPSNKVTEKGKYVELRCDPISGHTALYWYRQSLGQGPEFLIYFQGTGAADDSGLPNDRFFAVRPEGSVSTLKIQRTERGDSAVYLCASSPQPDYEQYFGPGTRLTVT.

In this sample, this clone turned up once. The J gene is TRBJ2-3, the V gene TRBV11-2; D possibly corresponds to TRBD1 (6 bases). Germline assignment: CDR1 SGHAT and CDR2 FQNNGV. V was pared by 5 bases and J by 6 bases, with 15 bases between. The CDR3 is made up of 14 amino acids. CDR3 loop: CASSIGQMGDTQYF. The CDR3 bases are TGTGCCAGCAGCATAGGACAGATGGGGGATACGCAGTATTTT.

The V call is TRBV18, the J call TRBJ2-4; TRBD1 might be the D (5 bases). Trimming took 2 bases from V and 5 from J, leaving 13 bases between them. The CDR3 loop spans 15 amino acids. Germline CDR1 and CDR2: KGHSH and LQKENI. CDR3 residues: CASSPAGQGENIQYF. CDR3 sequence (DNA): TGTGCCAGCTCACCAGCCGGCCAGGGCGAAAACATTCAGTACTTC.

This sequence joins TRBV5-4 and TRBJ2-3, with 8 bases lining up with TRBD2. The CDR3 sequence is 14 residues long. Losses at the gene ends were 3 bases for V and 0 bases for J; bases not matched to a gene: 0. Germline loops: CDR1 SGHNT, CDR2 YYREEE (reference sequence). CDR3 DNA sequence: TGTGCCAGCAGCTCTAGCGGGAGCACAGATACGCAGTATTTT. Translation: CASSSSGSTDTQYF.

As DNA, the CDR3 is TGTGCCAGCAATCCGACAGCGAGGAATTCACCCCTCCACTTT. Encoded protein: CASNPTARNSPLHF. V usage is TRBV28 and J usage is TRBJ1-6; the D gene is possibly TRBD1 (5 bases). This CDR3 has 14 residues. V lost 7 bases to trimming and J lost 7 bases, with 14 bases between them. CDR1 is MDHEN and CDR2 is SYDVKM in the germline V gene.

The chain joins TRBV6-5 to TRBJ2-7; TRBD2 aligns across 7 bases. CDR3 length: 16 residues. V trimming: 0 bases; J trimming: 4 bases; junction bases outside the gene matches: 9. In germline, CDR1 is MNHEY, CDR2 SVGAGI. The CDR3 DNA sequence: TGTGCCAGCAGTTACTCGCCCGGGAGGCTTGAATACGAGCAGTACTTC. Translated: CASSYSPGRLEYEQYF.

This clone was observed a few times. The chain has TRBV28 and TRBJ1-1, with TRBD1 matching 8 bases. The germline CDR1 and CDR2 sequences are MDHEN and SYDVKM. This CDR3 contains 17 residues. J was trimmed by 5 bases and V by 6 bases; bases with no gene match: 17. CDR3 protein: CASSRSGQGAVRTEAFF. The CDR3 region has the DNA TGTGCCAGCAGCCGGTCGGGGCAGGGGGCAGTTCGGACTGAAGCTTTCTTT.

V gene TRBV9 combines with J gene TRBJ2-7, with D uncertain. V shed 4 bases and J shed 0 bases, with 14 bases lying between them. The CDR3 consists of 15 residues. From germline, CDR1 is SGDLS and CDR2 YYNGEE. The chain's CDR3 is CASSPTIQSSYEQYF. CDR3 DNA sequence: TGTGCCAGCAGCCCTACTATTCAGAGCTCCTACGAGCAGTACTTC.

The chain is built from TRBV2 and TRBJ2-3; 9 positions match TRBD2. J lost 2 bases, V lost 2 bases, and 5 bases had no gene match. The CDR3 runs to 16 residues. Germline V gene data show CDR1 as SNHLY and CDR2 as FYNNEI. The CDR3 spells CASSETLAGITDTQYF. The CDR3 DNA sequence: TGTGCCAGCAGTGAAACTCTAGCGGGAATCACAGATACGCAGTATTTT.

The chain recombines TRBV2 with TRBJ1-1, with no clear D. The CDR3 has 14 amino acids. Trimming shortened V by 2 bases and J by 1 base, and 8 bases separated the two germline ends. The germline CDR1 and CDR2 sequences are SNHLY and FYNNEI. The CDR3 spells CASSERYGNTEAFF. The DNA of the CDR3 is TGTGCCAGCAGTGAACGGTACGGGAACACTGAAGCTTTCTTT.

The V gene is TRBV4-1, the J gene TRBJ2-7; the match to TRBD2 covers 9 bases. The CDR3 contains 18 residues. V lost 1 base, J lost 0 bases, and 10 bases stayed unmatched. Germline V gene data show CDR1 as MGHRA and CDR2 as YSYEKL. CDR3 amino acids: CASSQVVVTSGPSYEQYF. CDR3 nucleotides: TGCGCCAGCAGCCAAGTAGTGGTGACTAGCGGACCCTCCTACGAGCAGTACTTC.

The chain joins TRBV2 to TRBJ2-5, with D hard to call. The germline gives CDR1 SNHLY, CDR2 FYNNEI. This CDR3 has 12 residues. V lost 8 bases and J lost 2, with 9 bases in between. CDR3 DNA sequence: TGTGCCAGCGACACGTTACAAGAGACCCAGTACTTC. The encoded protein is CASDTLQETQYF.

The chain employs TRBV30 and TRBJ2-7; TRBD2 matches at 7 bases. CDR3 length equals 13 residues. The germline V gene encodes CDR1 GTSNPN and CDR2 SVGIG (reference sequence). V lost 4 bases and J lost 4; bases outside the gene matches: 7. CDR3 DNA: TGTGCCTGGATGATAGTCGGGGGGTACGAGCAGTACTTC. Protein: CAWMIVGGYEQYF.

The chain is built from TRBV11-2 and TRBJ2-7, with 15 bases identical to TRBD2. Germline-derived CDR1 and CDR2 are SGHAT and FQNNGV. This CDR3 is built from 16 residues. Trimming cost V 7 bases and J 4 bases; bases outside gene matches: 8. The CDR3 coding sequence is TGTGCCAGCAACGGACTAGCGGGAGGGCCGCCGTACGAGCAGTACTTC. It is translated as CASNGLAGGPPYEQYF.

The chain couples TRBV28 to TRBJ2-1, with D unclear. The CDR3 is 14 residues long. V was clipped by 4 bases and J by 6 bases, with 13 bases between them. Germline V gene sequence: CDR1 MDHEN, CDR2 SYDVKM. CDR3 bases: TGTGCCAGCAGTTCCCCCTCACTCGGCAATGAGCAGTTCTTC. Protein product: CASSSPSLGNEQFF.

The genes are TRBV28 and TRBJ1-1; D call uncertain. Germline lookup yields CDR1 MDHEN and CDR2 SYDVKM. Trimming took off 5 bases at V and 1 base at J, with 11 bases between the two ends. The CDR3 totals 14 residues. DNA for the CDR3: TGTGCCAGCAGTCGGGAAACCTGGAACACTGAAGCTTTCTTT. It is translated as CASSRETWNTEAFF.